This record looks at one T cell receptor beta chain sequence and its context. This clone was observed once. What antigen it recognizes has not been identified. One base away there is no much larger clone; base qualities are not given. The immunoSEQ Assay, a bias-controlled multiplex PCR, was used to amplify TCRbeta CDR3 regions from genomic DNA. For the original study's pipeline: Nucleated cell counts per sample were estimated from amplification of reference gene primers within the assay. To quantify the absolute abundance of each unique TCRbeta CDR3 rearrangement, sequence reads were collapsed and filtered. Productive Simpson clonality was computed per sample as the square root of Simpson's diversity index over productive rearrangements. TCRdb limited this immuneACCESS table to in-frame rearrangements with V and J called. A share of clones is missing; checked studies link under half to unresolved V genes, and the rest is unexplained. V, J and clone size are those of that table, while D and trimming were read from the DNA. The sample has about 240,000 clones on record, around 85% of them singletons. The ten largest make up around 3.3% of the sample.

The data belong to a study of blood T cell repertoires in COVID-19 (dated by TCRdb to about 2020). Turning to the overall study: Samples from collaborators originated in the United States, Italy and Spain and spanned both the acute and convalescent phases of COVID-19. The prospective study material was composed of cDNA or gDNA derived from T cells, B-cell-depleted T cells, or PBMCs. Subjects who had been exposed to COVID-19, were actively infected with it, or had recovered from it provided the deeply sampled blood TCRbeta repertoires that made up the dataset. The repertoires were released in a freely available public database meant as a resource for research on the immune response to SARS-CoV-2. Samples were obtained from the ongoing ImmuneRACE study (first 160 participants) and from about 1,300 subjects provided by 6 global collaborators. The sample metadata nearly always contained a de-identified subject ID, COVID-19 status, age in years and sex. Where available, HLA class I and class II types were obtained from metadata supplied by the sample provider rather than from assay-based typing. Results the study describes overall, beyond this receptor: The quantity of clinical and demographic metadata differed by source and by participant and was supplied without curation.

From its cysteine to its phenylalanine, the CDR3 spans 15 amino acids. Kept here is only the CDR3 DNA, which spans 45 bases and is read in frame from base 1. The junction carries 12 bases between V and J, which are trimmed by 2 bases and 3 bases respectively. For CDR1 and CDR2, the germline V gene lists KGHDR and SFDVKD. Participants in the prospective study were enrolled through a virtual design, were aged about 18 to 90 years, and lived in some 24 United States geographic areas. In the prospective study, cohorts were assigned on the basis of participant-reported clinical history obtained from a screening survey and a study questionnaire. In the prospective study, whole blood, serum and a nasopharyngeal or oropharyngeal swab were collected from each participant by mobile phlebotomists. Over a roughly two-month period, participants in the prospective study had the option of providing additional blood draws and questionnaires. Before DNA extraction, prospective study blood samples were shipped either frozen or at room temperature.

This receptor was identified in a woman aged 40 to 49 with acute COVID-19. The chain was built from TRBV24-1 and TRBJ1-1; 5 matching bases give a weak D call of TRBD1. Sequences were obtained from PBMCs or T cells enriched from blood (not recorded which). The CDR3 amino acid sequence is: CATSDSGRDDTEAFF. The DNA sequence reads TGTGCCACCAGTGATTCGGGCAGGGATGACACTGAAGCTTTCTTT.